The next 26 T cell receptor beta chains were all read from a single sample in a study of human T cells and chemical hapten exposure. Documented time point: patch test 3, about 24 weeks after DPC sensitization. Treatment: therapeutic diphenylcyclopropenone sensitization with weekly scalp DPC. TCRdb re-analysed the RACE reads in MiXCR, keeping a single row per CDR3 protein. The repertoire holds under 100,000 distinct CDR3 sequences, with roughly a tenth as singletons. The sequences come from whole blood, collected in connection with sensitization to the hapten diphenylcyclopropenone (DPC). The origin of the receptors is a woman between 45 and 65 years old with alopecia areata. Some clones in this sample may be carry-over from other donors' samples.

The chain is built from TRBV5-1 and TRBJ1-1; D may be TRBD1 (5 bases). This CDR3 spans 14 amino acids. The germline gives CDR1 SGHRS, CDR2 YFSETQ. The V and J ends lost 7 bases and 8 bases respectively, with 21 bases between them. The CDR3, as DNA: TGCGCCAGCGCTCTCCGACCGATCGACAGCGAAGCTTTCTTT. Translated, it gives CASALRPIDSEAFF.

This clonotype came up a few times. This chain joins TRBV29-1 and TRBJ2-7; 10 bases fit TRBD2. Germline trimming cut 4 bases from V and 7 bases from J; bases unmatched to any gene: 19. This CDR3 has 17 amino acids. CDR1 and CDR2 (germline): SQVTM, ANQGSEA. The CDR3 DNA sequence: TGCAGCGTTGGTTTGGGACCAAGCGGGAGGGCCTTAAATGAGCAGTACTTC. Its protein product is CSVGLGPSGRALNEQYF.

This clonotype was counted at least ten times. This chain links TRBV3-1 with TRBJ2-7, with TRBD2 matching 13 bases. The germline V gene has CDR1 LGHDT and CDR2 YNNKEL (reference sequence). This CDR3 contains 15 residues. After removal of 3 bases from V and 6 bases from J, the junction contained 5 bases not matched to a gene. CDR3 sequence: CASSQATSGRSEQYF. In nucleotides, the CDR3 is TGTGCCAGCAGCCAGGCGACTAGCGGGAGGTCCGAGCAGTACTTC.

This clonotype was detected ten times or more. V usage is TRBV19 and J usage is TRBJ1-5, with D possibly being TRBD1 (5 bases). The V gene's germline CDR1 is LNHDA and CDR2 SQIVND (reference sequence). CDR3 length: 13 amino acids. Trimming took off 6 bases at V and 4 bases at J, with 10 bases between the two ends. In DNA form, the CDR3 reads TGTGCCAGTAGAAGACAGTCAAATCAGCCCCAGCATTTT. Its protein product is CASRRQSNQPQHF.

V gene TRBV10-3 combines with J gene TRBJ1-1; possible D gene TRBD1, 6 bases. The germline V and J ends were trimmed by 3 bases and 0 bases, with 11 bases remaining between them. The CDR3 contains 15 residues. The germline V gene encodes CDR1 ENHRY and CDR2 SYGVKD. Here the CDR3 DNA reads TGTGCCATCAGTGAAGGGGGGGCGGTGAACACTGAAGCTTTCTTT. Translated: CAISEGGAVNTEAFF.

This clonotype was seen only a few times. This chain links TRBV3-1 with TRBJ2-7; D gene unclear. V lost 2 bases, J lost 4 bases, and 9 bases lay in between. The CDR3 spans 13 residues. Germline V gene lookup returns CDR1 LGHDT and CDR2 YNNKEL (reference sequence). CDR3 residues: CASSQRVSYEQYF. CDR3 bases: TGTGCCAGCAGCCAACGGGTCTCGTACGAGCAGTACTTC.

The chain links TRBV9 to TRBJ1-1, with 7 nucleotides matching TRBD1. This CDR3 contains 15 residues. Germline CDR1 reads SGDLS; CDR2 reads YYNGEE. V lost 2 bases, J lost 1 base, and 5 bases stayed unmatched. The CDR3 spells CASSVFGTANTEAFF. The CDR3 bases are TGTGCCAGCAGCGTTTTTGGGACAGCGAACACTGAAGCTTTCTTT.

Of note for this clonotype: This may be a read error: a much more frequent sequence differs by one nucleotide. The CDR3 DNA is TGCAGTGCTAGAGACCTCCTTGGCGGAAGACACCTAAATTCATCCCTCCACTTT. Its translation is CSARDLLGGRHLNSSLHF. The V and J genes are TRBV20-1 and TRBJ1-6; D not resolved. Per germline, CDR1 DFQATT and CDR2 SNEGSKA (reference sequence). The CDR3 spans 18 residues.

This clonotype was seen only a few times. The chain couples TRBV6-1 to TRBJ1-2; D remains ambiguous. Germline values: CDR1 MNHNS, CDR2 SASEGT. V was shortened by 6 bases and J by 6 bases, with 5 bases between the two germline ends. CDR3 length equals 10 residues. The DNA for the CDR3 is TGTGCCAGCAGCCCACATGGCTACACCTTC. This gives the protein CASSPHGYTF.

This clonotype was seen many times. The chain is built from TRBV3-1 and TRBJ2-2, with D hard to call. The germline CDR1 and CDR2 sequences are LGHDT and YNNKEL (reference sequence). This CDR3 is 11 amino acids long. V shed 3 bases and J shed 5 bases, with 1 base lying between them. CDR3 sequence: CASSQTGELFF. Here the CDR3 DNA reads TGTGCCAGCAGCCAGACCGGGGAGCTGTTTTTT.

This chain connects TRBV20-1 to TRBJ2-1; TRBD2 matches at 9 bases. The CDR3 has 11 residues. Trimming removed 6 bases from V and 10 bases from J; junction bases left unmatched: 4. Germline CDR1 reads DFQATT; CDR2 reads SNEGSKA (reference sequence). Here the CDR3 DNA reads TGCAGTGCCGGGACTAGCCCAGAGCAGTTCTTC. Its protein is CSAGTSPEQFF.

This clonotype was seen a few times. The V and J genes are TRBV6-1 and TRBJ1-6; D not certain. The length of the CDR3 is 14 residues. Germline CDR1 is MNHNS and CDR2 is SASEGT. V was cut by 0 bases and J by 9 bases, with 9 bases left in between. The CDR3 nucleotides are TGTGCCAGCAGTGAAGCCACCGTTATTTCACCCCTCCACTTT. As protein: CASSEATVISPLHF.

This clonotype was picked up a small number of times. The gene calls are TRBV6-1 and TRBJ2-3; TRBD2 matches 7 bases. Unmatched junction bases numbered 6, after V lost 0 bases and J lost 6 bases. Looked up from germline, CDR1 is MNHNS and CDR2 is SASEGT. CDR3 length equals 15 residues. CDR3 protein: CASSEAGGSWDTQYF. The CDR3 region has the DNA TGTGCCAGCAGTGAAGCGGGAGGGAGTTGGGATACGCAGTATTTT.

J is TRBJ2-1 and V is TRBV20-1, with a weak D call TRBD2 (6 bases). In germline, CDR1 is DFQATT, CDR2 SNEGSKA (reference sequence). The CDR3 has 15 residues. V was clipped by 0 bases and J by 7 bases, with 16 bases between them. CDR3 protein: CSAREGGPSMNEQFF. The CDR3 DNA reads TGCAGTGCTAGAGAAGGAGGGCCGTCTATGAATGAGCAGTTCTTC.

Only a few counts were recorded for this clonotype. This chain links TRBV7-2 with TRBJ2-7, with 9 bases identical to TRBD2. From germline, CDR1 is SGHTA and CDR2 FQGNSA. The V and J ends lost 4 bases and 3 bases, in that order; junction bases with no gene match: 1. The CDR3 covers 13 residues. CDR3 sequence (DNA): TGTGCCAGCAGCTCTAGCGGGAACTACGAGCAGTACTTC. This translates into CASSSSGNYEQYF.

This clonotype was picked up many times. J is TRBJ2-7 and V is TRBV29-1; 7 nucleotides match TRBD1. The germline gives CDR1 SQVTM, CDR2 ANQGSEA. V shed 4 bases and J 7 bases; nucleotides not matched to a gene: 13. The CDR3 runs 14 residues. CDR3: CSVARTGVWVEQYF. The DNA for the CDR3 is TGCAGCGTTGCCCGGACAGGCGTGTGGGTGGAGCAGTACTTC.

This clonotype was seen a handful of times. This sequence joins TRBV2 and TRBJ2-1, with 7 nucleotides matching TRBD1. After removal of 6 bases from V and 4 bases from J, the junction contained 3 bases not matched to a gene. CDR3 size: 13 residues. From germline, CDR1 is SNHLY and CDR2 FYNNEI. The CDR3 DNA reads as TGTGCCAGCAGCATGGACAGGTACAATGAGCAGTTCTTC. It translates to CASSMDRYNEQFF.

The CDR3 loop reads CASSYRGNNQPQHF. The CDR3 region has the DNA TGTGCCAGCAGCTACAGGGGTAACAATCAGCCCCAGCATTTT. The genes are TRBV5-4 and TRBJ1-5; 7 bases agree with TRBD1. CDR3 length equals 14 residues. The germline V gene has CDR1 SGHNT and CDR2 YYREEE (reference sequence). Trimming took 3 bases from V and 3 from J; bases not matched to a gene: 3.

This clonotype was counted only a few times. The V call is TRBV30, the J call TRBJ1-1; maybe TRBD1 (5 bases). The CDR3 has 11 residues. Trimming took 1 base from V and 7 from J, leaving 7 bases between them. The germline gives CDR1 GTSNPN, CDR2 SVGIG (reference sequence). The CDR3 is CAWSGQLEAFF. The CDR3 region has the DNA TGTGCCTGGAGTGGACAGCTTGAAGCTTTCTTT.

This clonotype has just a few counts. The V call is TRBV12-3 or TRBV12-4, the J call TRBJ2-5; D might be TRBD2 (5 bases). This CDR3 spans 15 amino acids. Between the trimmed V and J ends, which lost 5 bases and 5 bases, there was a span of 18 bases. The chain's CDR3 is CASSPGVPREETQYF. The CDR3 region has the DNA TGTGCCAGCAGTCCCGGGGTCCCTAGGGAGGAGACCCAGTACTTC.

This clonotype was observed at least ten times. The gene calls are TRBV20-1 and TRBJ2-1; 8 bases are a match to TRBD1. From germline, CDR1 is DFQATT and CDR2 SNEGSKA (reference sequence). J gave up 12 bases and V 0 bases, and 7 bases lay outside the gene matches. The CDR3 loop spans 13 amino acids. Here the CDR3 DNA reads TGCAGTGCTAGAGATGGAGTTGGACAGGGGCAGTTCTTC. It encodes CSARDGVGQGQFF.

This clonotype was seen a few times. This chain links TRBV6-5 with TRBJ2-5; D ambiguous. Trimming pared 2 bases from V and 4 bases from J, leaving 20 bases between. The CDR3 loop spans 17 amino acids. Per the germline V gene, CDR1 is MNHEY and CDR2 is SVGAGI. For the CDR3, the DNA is TGTGCCAGCAGTTACCGTGGAAGTGGTGTAGGTCGAGAGACCCAGTACTTC. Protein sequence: CASSYRGSGVGRETQYF.

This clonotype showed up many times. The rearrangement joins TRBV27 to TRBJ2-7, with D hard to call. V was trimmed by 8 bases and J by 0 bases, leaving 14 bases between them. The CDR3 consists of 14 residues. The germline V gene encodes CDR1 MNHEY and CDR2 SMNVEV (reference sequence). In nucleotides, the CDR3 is TGTGCCAGCCCCTTGCGGCGACACTCCTACGAGCAGTACTTC. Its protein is CASPLRRHSYEQYF.

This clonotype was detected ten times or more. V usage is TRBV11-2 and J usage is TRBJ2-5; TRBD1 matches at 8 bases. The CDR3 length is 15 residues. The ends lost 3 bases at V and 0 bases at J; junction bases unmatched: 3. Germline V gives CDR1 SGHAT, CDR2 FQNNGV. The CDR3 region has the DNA TGTGCCAGCAGCTTCGGGGACAGGTACCAAGAGACCCAGTACTTC. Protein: CASSFGDRYQETQYF.

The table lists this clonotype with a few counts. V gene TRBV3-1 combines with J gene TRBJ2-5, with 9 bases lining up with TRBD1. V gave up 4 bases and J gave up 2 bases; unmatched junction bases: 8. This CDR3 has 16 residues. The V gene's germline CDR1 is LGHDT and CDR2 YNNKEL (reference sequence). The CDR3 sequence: CASSPTGGAGQETQYF. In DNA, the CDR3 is TGTGCCAGCAGCCCCACAGGGGGCGCGGGGCAAGAGACCCAGTACTTC.

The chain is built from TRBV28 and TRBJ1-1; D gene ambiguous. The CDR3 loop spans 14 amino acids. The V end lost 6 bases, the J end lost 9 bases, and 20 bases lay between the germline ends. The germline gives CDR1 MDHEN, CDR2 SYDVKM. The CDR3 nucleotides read TGTGCCAGCAGGACCTTCATGGAGGTAGACCAAGCTTTCTTT. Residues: CASRTFMEVDQAFF.